The 13 T cell receptor beta chains below come from one sample, sequenced in a study of control samples from healthy donors and cancer patients. The table came from immunoSEQ multiplex PCR; TCRdb's copy has only in-frame clones and leaves some out. Among 120,000 or so clones listed, just under 95% were seen once. Sequencing input: blood. The source of these receptors is a man aged 25-45 years in good health.

The count of this clone is one. The chain joins TRBV7-8 to TRBJ1-5; TRBD1 is a possible D gene (5 bases). CDR1 is SGHVS, CDR2 FQNEAQ, per germline. The CDR3 extends over 15 amino acids. The ends were cut back, 1 base at V and 2 bases at J, with 9 bases in the middle. CDR3 in DNA: TGTGCCAGCAGCTTAGAACTGGGGGGCAATCAGCCCCAGCATTTT. Its translation is CASSLELGGNQPQHF.

This rearrangement joins TRBV2 to TRBJ2-1, with 12 bases identical to TRBD2. Germline values: CDR1 SNHLY, CDR2 FYNNEI. The CDR3 consists of 14 residues. The ends lost 8 bases at V and 8 bases at J; junction bases unmatched: 7. The DNA for the CDR3 is TGTGCCAGCGTGAAGGCTAGCGGGGGGGATGAGCAGTTCTTC. Its translation: CASVKASGGDEQFF.

The V and J genes are TRBV30 and TRBJ1-4; TRBD1 agrees at 8 bases. Germline CDR1 reads GTSNPN; CDR2 reads SVGIG (reference sequence). V dropped 0 bases and J dropped 8; count of bases not matched to a gene: 11. CDR3 length: 16 residues. In nucleotides, the CDR3 is TGTGCCTGGAGTGTAAAATCGACAGGGGTACGCGAAAAACTGTTTTTT. It codes for CAWSVKSTGVREKLFF.

V and J are TRBV6-2 or TRBV6-3 and TRBJ1-5, with D unclear. This CDR3 has 14 amino acids. V was cut by 0 bases and J by 5 bases, with 8 bases left in between. The germline gives CDR1 MNHEY, CDR2 SVGEGT. The DNA of the CDR3 is TGTGCCAGCAGTTACTCGGGAAGGGATCAGCCCCAGCATTTT. Translated: CASSYSGRDQPQHF.

This clone was observed a single time. An end of the junction differs from the germline gene, which may be a read error. This chain connects TRBV6-6 to TRBJ1-2; tentative D call: TRBD1 (5 bases). The CDR3 consists of 12 residues. Looked up from germline, CDR1 is MNHNY and CDR2 is SVGAGI (reference sequence). In nucleotides, the CDR3 is TGTGCCAGCAGTTTCCGACATGGGGCCGCCTCCTTC. It codes for CASSFRHGAASF.

This chain joins TRBV6-4 and TRBJ2-5, with unresolved D. CDR3 length: 10 residues. Per the germline V gene, CDR1 is MRHNA and CDR2 is SNTAGT. Trimming left V 6 bases short and J 3 bases short, with 2 bases between. CDR3 protein: CASRKETQYF. The DNA for the CDR3 is TGTGCCAGCAGAAAAGAGACCCAGTACTTC.

The chain carries TRBV4-1 and TRBJ2-3; a possible D gene is TRBD2 (5 bases). Trimming removed 4 bases from V and 2 bases from J, with 13 bases in between. CDR1 MGHRA and CDR2 YSYEKL come from the germline V gene. The CDR3 totals 15 residues. For the CDR3, the DNA is TGCGCCAGCAGCCCTAGAGCGGTCGTCACAGATACGCAGTATTTT. Protein: CASSPRAVVTDTQYF.

This clone was seen only a few times. The chain links TRBV19 to TRBJ1-3; tentatively, D is TRBD1 (6 bases). Germline CDR1 and CDR2: LNHDA and SQIVND (reference sequence). This CDR3 is 15 amino acids long. Trimming left V 4 bases short and J 2 bases short, with 12 bases between. The CDR3 DNA reads TGTGCCAGTAGTAGACAGGCTGTAACTGGAAACACCATATATTTT. This sequence encodes CASSRQAVTGNTIYF. The variable domain in full, with the rest retrieved from reference TRBV19 and TRBJ1-3, is DGGITQSPKYLFRKEGQNVTLSCEQNLNHDAMYWYRQDPGQGLRLIYYSQIVNDFQKGDIAEGYSVSREKKESFPLTVTSAQKNPTAFYLCASSRQAVTGNTIYFGEGSWLTVV.

The V gene is TRBV4-3, the J gene TRBJ2-1, with 9 bases fitting TRBD2. Per germline, CDR1 LGHNA and CDR2 YSLEER. Unmatched junction bases numbered 15, after V lost 4 bases and J lost 8 bases. This CDR3 region has 17 residues. CDR3 amino acids: CASSLRGGGAFGDEQFF. The CDR3 DNA is TGCGCCAGCAGCCTCCGGGGCGGGGGGGCCTTTGGAGATGAGCAGTTCTTC.

This clone has a single count. The chain links TRBV7-2 to TRBJ1-5, with D hard to call. Germline loops: CDR1 SGHTA, CDR2 FQGNSA. This CDR3 comprises 15 residues. The V and J ends lost 5 bases and 4 bases respectively, with 15 bases between them. CDR3 nucleotide sequence: TGTGCCAGCAGCCAAGCTTTGGGTGGAAATCAGCCCCAGCATTTT. It yields the protein CASSQALGGNQPQHF.

The chain combines TRBV19 with TRBJ2-6, with TRBD2 as a possible D gene (5 bases). There are 18 residues in the CDR3. Germline V gene data show CDR1 as LNHDA and CDR2 as SQIVND (reference sequence). V gave up 9 bases and J gave up 0 bases, with 21 bases separating them. The CDR3 DNA is TGTGCCAGCCCCCGGAGGCTGGGGTCACCCTCTGGGGCCAACGTCCTGACTTTC. Translation gives CASPRRLGSPSGANVLTF. Based on the CDR3 plus reference TRBV19 and TRBJ2-6, the full variable domain is DGGITQSPKYLFRKEGQNVTLSCEQNLNHDAMYWYRQDPGQGLRLIYYSQIVNDFQKGDIAEGYSVSREKKESFPLTVTSAQKNPTAFYLCASPRRLGSPSGANVLTFGAGSRLTVL.

This sequence joins TRBV5-6 and TRBJ2-1, with a weak D call TRBD2 (5 bases). The CDR3 contains 15 residues. V was clipped by 0 bases and J by 7 bases, with 14 bases between them. The germline CDR1 and CDR2 sequences are SGHDT and YYEEEE. The CDR3 sequence: CASSLAPGSRNEQFF. The DNA of the CDR3 is TGTGCCAGCAGCTTGGCCCCGGGGTCTAGGAATGAGCAGTTCTTC.

The rearrangement links TRBV7-3 to TRBJ2-1; D is uncertain. Germline CDR1 and CDR2: SGHTA and FQGTGA. This CDR3 has 15 amino acids. The V end was cut by 5 bases, the J end by 7 bases, with 18 bases between. The CDR3 protein is CASSKGGPARNEQFF. For the CDR3, the DNA is TGTGCCAGCAGCAAGGGTGGACCGGCGCGGAATGAGCAGTTCTTC.